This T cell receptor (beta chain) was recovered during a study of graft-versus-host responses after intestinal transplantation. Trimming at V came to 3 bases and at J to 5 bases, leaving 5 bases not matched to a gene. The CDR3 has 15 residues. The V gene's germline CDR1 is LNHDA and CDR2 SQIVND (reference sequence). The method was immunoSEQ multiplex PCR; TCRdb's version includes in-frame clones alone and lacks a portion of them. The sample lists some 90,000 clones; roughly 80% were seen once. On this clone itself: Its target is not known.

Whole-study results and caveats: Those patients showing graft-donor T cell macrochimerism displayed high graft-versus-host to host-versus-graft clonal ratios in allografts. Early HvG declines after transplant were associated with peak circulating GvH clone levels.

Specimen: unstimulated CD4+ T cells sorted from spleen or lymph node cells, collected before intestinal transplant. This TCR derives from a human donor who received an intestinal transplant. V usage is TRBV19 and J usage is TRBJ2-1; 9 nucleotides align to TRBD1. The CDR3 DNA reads TGTGCCAGTAGTATGAGGGACAGGGTCCACAATGAGCAGTTCTTC. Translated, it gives CASSMRDRVHNEQFF.